The 24 T cell receptor beta chains below all came from one sample that was sequenced in a study of T-cell memory formation after mild COVID-19. In TCRdb, the 5' RACE reads were re-called with MiXCR into one record per CDR3 protein. The data contain 430,000 or so distinct CDR3 sequences, about 23% of them singletons. Sequencing was done on a sample of PBMCs or a T cell subset sorted from them (not recorded which). These receptors came from an adult woman who had mild COVID-19 (a few samples of this study predate the infection). Cell type and time point are not known.

The V gene is TRBV6-2 or TRBV6-3, the J gene TRBJ1-2, with 7 bases aligning to TRBD1. CDR1 is MNHEY and CDR2 is SVGEGT in the germline V gene. After removal of 7 bases from V and 6 bases from J, the junction contained 8 bases not matched to a gene. The CDR3 contains 13 residues. The CDR3 is CASIRDRRDGYTF. CDR3 in DNA: TGTGCCAGCATCCGGGACAGAAGGGATGGCTACACCTTC.

The V and J genes are TRBV18 and TRBJ2-3; 11 bases line up with TRBD2. The CDR3 sequence is 20 residues long. V trimming: 3 bases; J trimming: 4 bases; junction bases outside the gene matches: 18. The germline V gene encodes CDR1 KGHSH and CDR2 LQKENI. The CDR3 DNA reads TGTGCCAGCTCACCTTCGCCGTTGCTTACTAGCGGGAGAGTGGCAGATACGCAGTATTTT. It translates to CASSPSPLLTSGRVADTQYF. Full variable domain (outside the CDR3, taken from reference TRBV18 and TRBJ2-3): NAGVMQNPRHLVRRRGQEARLRCSPMKGHSHVYWYRQLPEEGLKFMVYLQKENIIDESGMPKERFSAEFPKEGPSILRIQQVVRGDSAAYFCASSPSPLLTSGRVADTQYFGPGTRLTVL.

CDR3 region: CAITTDGLSNTGELFF. The CDR3 DNA reads as TGTGCCATCACAACGGACGGATTATCGAACACCGGGGAGCTGTTTTTT. The chain combines TRBV10-3 with TRBJ2-2; no clear D. Germline V CDR1 and CDR2: ENHRY, SYGVKD. The CDR3 runs 16 residues. V lost 7 bases and J 0 bases, leaving 15 bases between the germline ends.

The rearrangement links TRBV12-3 or TRBV12-4 to TRBJ2-1; D is perhaps TRBD1 (6 bases). Trimming removed 6 bases from V and 6 bases from J, with 15 bases in between. The CDR3 length is 14 residues. The CDR3 DNA reads as TGTGCCAGCAGCACCGGGACACCCATCAATGAGCAGTTCTTC. Protein product: CASSTGTPINEQFF.

Only a few counts were recorded for this clonotype. The chain carries TRBV7-6 and TRBJ2-1, with TRBD2 identical over 8 bases. Germline V gives CDR1 SGHVS, CDR2 FNYEAQ. The CDR3 runs 16 residues. Trimming took 5 bases from V and 0 from J; bases not matched to a gene: 6. The CDR3 bases are TGTGCCAGCAGCCCCATAGCGGGAAGCTCCTACAATGAGCAGTTCTTC. Translated, it gives CASSPIAGSSYNEQFF.

This clonotype was counted ten times or more. The V gene is TRBV5-1, the J gene TRBJ2-1, with D perhaps matching TRBD2 (5 bases). The V end was cut by 0 bases, the J end by 9 bases, with 13 bases between. Germline assignment: CDR1 SGHRS and CDR2 YFSETQ. The CDR3 length is 14 residues. The CDR3 loop reads CASSLGDTRGEQFF. The DNA of the CDR3 is TGCGCCAGCAGCTTGGGAGACACACGGGGTGAGCAGTTCTTC.

The genes are TRBV24-1 and TRBJ2-7; 7 positions agree with TRBD1. CDR1 KGHDR and CDR2 SFDVKD come from the germline V gene. The V gene end was trimmed by 6 bases and the J gene end by 5 bases; junction bases not matched to a gene: 3. The length of the CDR3 is 12 residues. CDR3 nucleotide sequence: TGTGCCACCAGTACGACAGGGAACGAGCAGTACTTC. This gives the protein CATSTTGNEQYF.

This clonotype occurred a few times. The gene calls are TRBV6-2 or TRBV6-3 and TRBJ1-1; D is unresolved. The V end was cut by 6 bases, the J end by 10 bases, with 18 bases between. Germline lookup yields CDR1 MNHEY and CDR2 SVGEGT. The CDR3 length is 13 residues. CDR3 in amino acids: CASRKTAVGRAFF. The DNA of the CDR3 is TGTGCCAGCAGGAAGACCGCAGTCGGGAGAGCTTTCTTT.

J is TRBJ2-3 and V is TRBV7-3; 7 bases map to TRBD1. There are 17 residues in the CDR3. Germline CDR1 is SGHTA and CDR2 is FQGTGA. J was trimmed by 4 bases and V by 1 base; bases with no gene match: 11. CDR3 loop: CASSLMSTGRPADTQYF. CDR3 in DNA: TGTGCCAGCAGCTTAATGTCGACAGGGCGACCTGCAGATACGCAGTATTTT.

This clonotype appeared many times. This rearrangement joins TRBV12-3 or TRBV12-4 to TRBJ2-5, with D maybe TRBD2 (6 bases). CDR3 length: 14 amino acids. The V end lost 6 bases, the J end lost 2 bases, and 13 bases lay between the germline ends. CDR3 in DNA: TGTGCCAGCAGCAGTCGGGACTGGCAAGAGACCCAGTACTTC. Protein sequence: CASSSRDWQETQYF.

This clonotype was recorded at least ten times. The chain employs TRBV20-1 and TRBJ2-7, with 7 bases lining up with TRBD1. Trimming took 2 bases from V and 3 from J; bases not matched to a gene: 16. CDR1 and CDR2 from the germline V gene are DFQATT and SNEGSKA (reference sequence). CDR3 length equals 17 residues. The CDR3 here is CSARYRGVTGLSYEQYF. CDR3 nucleotides: TGCAGTGCTAGATACCGAGGGGTGACAGGGCTTAGCTACGAGCAGTACTTC.

The V and J genes are TRBV2 and TRBJ2-3, with D perhaps TRBD1 (5 bases). V was shortened by 3 bases and J by 3 bases, with 16 bases between the two germline ends. The germline gives CDR1 SNHLY, CDR2 FYNNEI. The CDR3 is made up of 16 amino acids. The CDR3 loop reads CASSEWGTLSTDTQYF. CDR3 nucleotides: TGTGCCAGCAGTGAGTGGGGCACCCTCTCGACAGATACGCAGTATTTT.

The chain uses TRBV2 and TRBJ2-3, with D possibly being TRBD2 (6 bases). Germline lookup yields CDR1 SNHLY and CDR2 FYNNEI. The germline V and J ends were trimmed by 6 bases and 2 bases, with 18 bases remaining between them. This CDR3 comprises 16 residues. CDR3 DNA: TGTGCCAGCAGCAACACGGGGGTGATCACCACAGATACGCAGTATTTT. Encoded protein: CASSNTGVITTDTQYF.

This chain connects TRBV7-8 to TRBJ1-2; the match to TRBD1 covers 7 bases. Germline CDR1 reads SGHVS; CDR2 reads FQNEAQ. The CDR3 has 15 amino acids. The trim removed 5 bases at V and 4 bases at J, leaving 10 bases unmatched. CDR3 region: CASSLAWDSPYGYTF. CDR3 bases: TGTGCCAGCAGCCTCGCTTGGGACAGTCCCTATGGCTACACCTTC. Full variable domain (outside the CDR3, taken from reference TRBV7-8 and TRBJ1-2): GAGVSQSPRYKVAKRGQDVALRCDPISGHVSLFWYQQALGQGPEFLTYFQNEAQLDKSGLPSDRFFAERPEGSVSTLKIQRTQQEDSAVYLCASSLAWDSPYGYTFGSGTRLTVV.

The genes are TRBV12-3 or TRBV12-4 and TRBJ2-1; no clear D. This CDR3 region has 12 residues. Trimming took 6 bases from V and 8 from J, leaving 11 bases between them. The CDR3 nucleotides are TGTGCCAGCAGAAGCCTCGAGCATGAGCAGTTCTTC. Translation gives CASRSLEHEQFF.

The CDR3 is CASSSPGLAFGTQYF. CDR3 nucleotide sequence: TGTGCCAGCAGCTCTCCGGGACTAGCGTTTGGTACGCAGTATTTT. The chain combines TRBV7-3 with TRBJ2-3; 10 bases are a match to TRBD2. V was pared by 4 bases and J by 8 bases, with 9 bases of the junction left unmatched. The CDR3 covers 15 residues. Germline CDR1 is SGHTA and CDR2 is FQGTGA.

This clonotype was seen a handful of times. V is TRBV7-8 and J is TRBJ2-1, with TRBD2 as a possible D gene (5 bases). Germline CDR1 SGHVS, CDR2 FQNEAQ. This CDR3 spans 15 amino acids. V was cut by 5 bases and J by 7 bases, with 18 bases left in between. DNA of the CDR3: TGTGCCAGCAGCCAGAGGCAGTCAGGCGGGAATGAGCAGTTCTTC. This codes for CASSQRQSGGNEQFF. The whole variable domain, filled in from reference TRBV7-8 and TRBJ2-1, reads GAGVSQSPRYKVAKRGQDVALRCDPISGHVSLFWYQQALGQGPEFLTYFQNEAQLDKSGLPSDRFFAERPEGSVSTLKIQRTQQEDSAVYLCASSQRQSGGNEQFFGPGTRLTVL.

The chain carries TRBV7-2 and TRBJ2-7; possibly TRBD1 for D (6 bases). The CDR3 is 13 amino acids. Germline lookup yields CDR1 SGHTA and CDR2 FQGNSA. Trimming removed 0 bases from V and 6 bases from J, with 9 bases in between. The CDR3 DNA reads as TGTGCCAGCAGCTTAGCTACAGGGTCCGAGCAGTACTTC. Translated, it gives CASSLATGSEQYF. The whole variable domain, filled in from reference TRBV7-2 and TRBJ2-7, reads GAGVSQSPSNKVTEKGKDVELRCDPISGHTALYWYRQSLGQGLEFLIYFQGNSAPDKSGLPSDRFSAERTGGSVSTLTIQRTQQEDSAVYLCASSLATGSEQYFGPGTRLTVT.

The J gene is TRBJ2-7, the V gene TRBV5-5; D is ambiguous. The V and J ends lost 2 bases and 3 bases respectively, with 9 bases between them. Germline CDR1 reads SGHKS; CDR2 reads YYEKEE (reference sequence). CDR3 length: 13 residues. CDR3 in amino acids: CASSFSVFYEQYF. DNA for the CDR3: TGTGCCAGCAGCTTTTCGGTGTTCTACGAGCAGTACTTC.

This clonotype was counted only a few times. The gene calls are TRBV20-1 and TRBJ2-5, with 10 bases fitting TRBD2. Germline loops: CDR1 DFQATT, CDR2 SNEGSKA (reference sequence). V was clipped by 4 bases and J by 5 bases; unmatched bases: 13. This CDR3 is 16 amino acids long. The CDR3 reads CSATIPGLATMETQYF. CDR3 nucleotides: TGCAGTGCTACTATACCGGGACTAGCGACTATGGAGACCCAGTACTTC.

The chain uses TRBV3-1 and TRBJ2-7, with no clear D. The CDR3 runs to 12 residues. The V gene's germline CDR1 is LGHDT and CDR2 YNNKEL (reference sequence). Trimming pared 2 bases from V and 6 bases from J, leaving 8 bases between. The CDR3 loop is CASSQLGTEQYF. The CDR3 DNA is TGTGCCAGCAGCCAACTAGGAACCGAGCAGTACTTC.

This rearrangement joins TRBV6-5 to TRBJ2-1; D possibly uses TRBD1 or TRBD2 (6 bases each). The CDR3 extends over 14 amino acids. V was cut by 6 bases and J by 1 base, with 10 bases left in between. Germline V gene data show CDR1 as MNHEY and CDR2 as SVGAGI. CDR3 residues: CASRKGGSYNEQFF. The CDR3, as DNA: TGTGCCAGCAGGAAGGGGGGTTCCTACAATGAGCAGTTCTTC.

There are a few counts of this clonotype. V gene TRBV7-2 combines with J gene TRBJ1-5; 8 nucleotides line up with TRBD1. V shed 5 bases, J shed 6 bases, and the junction held 3 bases outside the gene matches. This CDR3 has 13 residues. Germline V lookup: CDR1 SGHTA, CDR2 FQGNSA. The CDR3 nucleotides read TGTGCCAGCAGCCCAGGGGGCAGTCAGCCCCAGCATTTT. Translation: CASSPGGSQPQHF.

The chain is built from TRBV5-1 and TRBJ2-7; 10 nucleotides line up with TRBD1. This CDR3 is built from 14 residues. V lost 1 base and J lost 4; bases outside the gene matches: 2. CDR1 is SGHRS, CDR2 YFSETQ, per germline. The CDR3 region has the DNA TGCGCCAGCAGCTTGATGGGACAGGGGTACGAGCAGTACTTC. The encoded protein is CASSLMGQGYEQYF. Complete variable domain (other parts from reference TRBV5-1 and TRBJ2-7): KAGVTQTPRYLIKTRGQQVTLSCSPISGHRSVSWYQQTPGQGLQFLFEYFSETQRNKGNFPGRFSGRQFSNSRSEMNVSTLELGDSALYLCASSLMGQGYEQYFGPGTRLTVT.